Sequencing of this T cell receptor (beta chain) was carried out in a study of somatic mutations in cytotoxic T cells in rheumatoid arthritis. General observations from the study: For rheumatoid arthritis patients, the slight TRBV07 underrepresentation lacked multiple-comparison adjustment. Antigens recognized by the expanded CD8+ clones were unknown.

Both CD4+ and CD8+ cells were separated through positive magnetic bead selection, and their purity was verified using flow cytometry. This CDR3 contains 16 residues. The junction had 7 bases not matched to a gene; V was cut back by 5 bases and J by 0 bases. The germline gives CDR1 MNHEY, CDR2 SMNVEV (reference sequence). Repertoires were generated with immunoSEQ multiplex PCR, while TCRdb's copy carries only in-frame clones and drops some. The top ten clones hold around a fifth of a sample with about 10,000 clones, about three quarters of them seen once. In the case of this clone: Its antigen is unidentified.

The clonotype originates from a man aged 45 to 65 in good health. The sample taken for sequencing was CD8+ T cells sorted from blood. The chain joins TRBV27 to TRBJ2-5; TRBD2 aligns across 9 bases. This chain's CDR3 is CASSPSSGEYQETQYF. The CDR3 nucleotides read TGTGCCAGCAGTCCCTCTAGCGGGGAGTACCAAGAGACCCAGTACTTC.